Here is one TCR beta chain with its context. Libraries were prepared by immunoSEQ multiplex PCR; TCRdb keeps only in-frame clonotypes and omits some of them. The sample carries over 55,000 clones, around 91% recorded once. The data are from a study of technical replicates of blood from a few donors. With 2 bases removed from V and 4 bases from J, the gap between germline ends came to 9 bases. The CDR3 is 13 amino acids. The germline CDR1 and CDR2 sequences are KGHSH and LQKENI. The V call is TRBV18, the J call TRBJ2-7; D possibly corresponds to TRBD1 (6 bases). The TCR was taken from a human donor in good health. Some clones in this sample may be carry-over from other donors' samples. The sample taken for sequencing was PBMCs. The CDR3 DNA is TGTGCCAGCTCACCAGGCAGGGGATACGAGCAGTACTTC. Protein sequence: CASSPGRGYEQYF.